The TCR beta chain under discussion was sequenced for a study of human T cells and chemical hapten exposure. Across the whole study: Variability of per-sample TCR yields stemmed mainly from small differences in pooled library volume.

Study observations and caveats: With regard to DPC sensitization, TCRs above 1 in 1000 frequency did not change.

Original data processing: Samples ranged from about 23,224 to 700,000 TCRs, with a median of roughly 96,000. TCRdb re-called the RACE reads through MiXCR, storing one row per CDR3 protein. The authors' filters were not applied to this entry. The sample records under 300,000 distinct CDR3 sequences, roughly 8% being singletons. Trimming pared 5 bases from V and 6 bases from J, leaving 22 bases between. Germline lookup yields CDR1 SQVTM and CDR2 ANQGSEA. The CDR3 sequence is 16 residues long. This clonotype has more than one count but fewer than ten. Its antigen is not known. Sample time point: pre-sensitization, week 0. As for treatment: therapeutic diphenylcyclopropenone sensitization with weekly scalp DPC. Patches went on only after blood had been drawn each time.

This TCR derives from a man younger than 35 with alopecia areata. Some clones in this sample may be carry-over from other donors' samples. The chain links TRBV29-1 to TRBJ1-4, with D maybe TRBD1 (5 bases). The sample was whole blood, taken in connection with sensitization to the hapten diphenylcyclopropenone (DPC). The CDR3 DNA follows: TGCAGCGTTTCGGTTCCTTTATGGCCACAGGATGAAAAACTGTTTTTT. Its translation is CSVSVPLWPQDEKLFF.